This is a list of T cell receptor beta chains from one sample in a study of OX40 agonist ivuxolimab in advanced cancers. The assay was immunoSEQ multiplex PCR, and TCRdb's table has in-frame clones only and misses some. The sample shows around 89,000 clones, roughly 88% of them seen only once. This specimen was CD4+ or CD8+ T cells sorted from blood, taken in a trial of the OX40 agonist ivuxolimab. The source is an adult with an advanced solid tumor such as melanoma, head and neck, liver or kidney cancer. Each CDR3 is given with its conserved first and last residue. The D gene is left open where the match is weak. Size tells how often a clone was seen (once, few, many) or the class of an expanded clone, and some rows leave it out.

>TRBJ1-5|TRBV7-2|NA|NA
CASSLVGAEGQPQHF
TGTGCCAGCAGCTTAGTGGGGGCAGAGGGACAGCCCCAGCATTTT
>TRBJ1-1|TRBV29-1|NA|NA
CSVELGSREAFF
TGCAGCGTTGAATTAGGCAGCCGGGAAGCTTTCTTT
>TRBJ2-7|TRBV15|NA|TRBD2
CATSRDLPWNSGAPREQYF
TGTGCCACCAGCAGAGATCTTCCTTGGAATAGCGGGGCCCCGAGGGAGCAGTACTTC
>TRBJ1-1|TRBV7-8|NA|NA
CASSLGQSNTEAFF
TGTGCCAGCAGCTTAGGGCAGTCGAACACTGAAGCTTTCTTT
>TRBJ2-1|TRBV11-2|NA|NA
CASSLAHEQFF
TGTGCCAGCAGCTTAGCCCATGAGCAGTTCTTC
>TRBJ1-4|TRBV18|NA|TRBD1
CASSPRQGSNEKLFF
TGTGCCAGCTCACCACGACAGGGATCTAATGAAAAACTGTTTTTT
>TRBJ2-7|TRBV7-2|NA|TRBD1
CASSPGTGLAYEQYF
TGTGCCAGCAGCCCCGGGACAGGGTTGGCCTACGAGCAGTACTTC
>TRBJ2-7|TRBV7-2|NA|TRBD1
CASSSGQGREQYF
TGTGCCAGCAGCTCCGGACAGGGGAGGGAGCAGTACTTC
>TRBJ1-5|TRBV19|NA|NA
CASSISAGNNQPQHF
TGTGCCAGTAGTATATCGGCAGGTAATAATCAGCCCCAGCATTTT
>TRBJ1-4|TRBV10-3|NA|NA
CAISDGVGKLFF
TGTGCCATCAGTGACGGGGTAGGAAAACTGTTTTTT
>TRBJ1-4|TRBV18|NA|NA
CASSGPGKANEKLFF
TGTGCCAGCTCGGGCCCAGGGAAGGCTAATGAAAAACTGTTTTTT
>TRBJ2-7|TRBV30|NA|NA
CAWSVSVYEQYF
TGTGCCTGGAGTGTTTCAGTCTACGAGCAGTACTTC
>TRBJ2-1|TRBV7-8|NA|NA
CASSLGGPGNEQFF
TGTGCCAGCAGCTTAGGGGGGCCTGGCAATGAGCAGTTCTTC
>TRBJ1-1|TRBV30|NA|NA
CAWSVPDRRTEAFF
TGTGCCTGGAGTGTCCCTGACAGGAGAACTGAAGCTTTCTTT
>TRBJ1-3|TRBV28|NA|NA
CASNLAFSGNTIYF
TGTGCCAGCAATTTGGCTTTCTCTGGAAACACCATATATTTT
>TRBJ2-2|TRBV29-1|NA|NA
CSVLRAGELFF
TGCAGCGTTTTGAGGGCAGGGGAGCTGTTTTTT
>TRBJ2-2|TRBV7-2|NA|NA
CASSLAVNTGELFF
TGTGCCAGCAGCTTAGCTGTGAACACCGGGGAGCTGTTTTTT
>TRBJ2-5|TRBV7-2|NA|TRBD2
CASSLDLAGGRRETQYF
TGTGCCAGCAGCTTAGATTTAGCGGGAGGGCGGAGGGAGACCCAGTACTTC
>TRBJ1-3|TRBV7-2|NA|NA
CASSLQEGAGNTIYF
TGTGCCAGCAGCTTACAAGAGGGTGCTGGAAACACCATATATTTT
>TRBJ2-7|TRBV10-1|NA|TRBD2
CASSEGTSGTYEQYF
TGCGCCAGCAGTGAGGGGACTAGCGGAACCTACGAGCAGTACTTC
>TRBJ1-4|TRBV5-6|NA|TRBD1
CASSLPGQGNEKLFF
TGTGCCAGCAGCTTACCGGGACAGGGGAATGAAAAACTGTTTTTT
>TRBJ2-1|TRBV28|NA|TRBD2
CASSGPGLAGVSEQFF
TGTGCCAGCAGCGGCCCGGGACTAGCGGGAGTCAGTGAGCAGTTCTTC
>TRBJ1-2|TRBV6-6|NA|TRBD1
CATGQVHGYTF
TGTGCCACCGGACAGGTCCATGGCTACACCTTC
>TRBJ1-6|TRBV5-1|NA|TRBD1
CASSPTGQGNSPLHF
TGCGCCAGCAGCCCGACGGGACAGGGGAATTCACCCCTCCACTTT
>TRBJ2-7|TRBV19|NA|NA
CASSNAGTSTPTYEQYF
TGTGCCAGTAGTAACGCCGGGACATCCACGCCGACCTACGAGCAGTACTTC
>TRBJ1-3|TRBV5-6|NA|NA
CASSGVSGNTIYF
TGTGCCAGCAGTGGGGTCTCTGGAAACACCATATATTTT
>TRBJ1-2|TRBV28|NA|NA
CASSLPPQGYTF
TGTGCCAGCAGTTTGCCACCCCAGGGCTACACCTTC
>TRBJ2-5|TRBV5-1|NA|NA
CASSWVTGPQETQYF
TGCGCCAGCAGCTGGGTGACAGGCCCGCAAGAGACCCAGTACTTC
>TRBJ2-7|TRBV19|once|TRBD2
CASSIASGSPYEQYF
TGTGCCAGTAGTATCGCTAGCGGGAGTCCATACGAGCAGTACTTC
>TRBJ2-7|TRBV6-1|once|NA
CASSEPPRVYEQYF
TGTGCCAGCAGTGAACCCCCCAGAGTCTACGAGCAGTACTTC
>TRBJ2-1|TRBV7-2|NA|TRBD1
CASSSGQWKDEQFF
TGTGCCAGCAGCTCGGGACAGTGGAAGGATGAGCAGTTCTTC
>TRBJ2-6|TRBV9|NA|NA
CASSAQYYTGANVLTF
TGTGCCAGCAGTGCCCAGTACTACACTGGGGCCAACGTCCTGACTTTC
>TRBJ2-5|TRBV27|NA|NA
CASSLQGLGWETQYF
TGTGCCAGCAGTTTGCAGGGGCTGGGTTGGGAGACCCAGTACTTC
>TRBJ2-1|TRBV5-1|NA|TRBD2
CASSTGLAGGYEQFF
TGCGCCAGCAGCACGGGACTAGCGGGAGGCTATGAGCAGTTCTTC
>TRBJ1-5|TRBV30|NA|TRBD1
CAWRRQGLDQPQHF
TGTGCCTGGAGACGACAGGGTCTAGATCAGCCCCAGCATTTT
>TRBJ1-4|TRBV18|NA|TRBD1
CASSRTGWTGATNEKLFF
TGTGCCAGCTCCCGGACAGGGTGGACGGGGGCAACTAATGAAAAACTGTTTTTT
>TRBJ1-5|TRBV28|NA|NA
CASSLSPLSTGSNQPQHF
TGTGCCAGCAGTTTATCCCCACTTTCGACAGGTAGCAATCAGCCCCAGCATTTT
>TRBJ1-4|TRBV4-3|NA|NA
CASSQVLRATNEKLFF
TGCGCCAGCAGCCAAGTATTACGTGCAACTAATGAAAAACTGTTTTTT
>TRBJ2-5|TRBV2|NA|TRBD2
CASSGSRTSGAQETQYF
TGTGCCAGCAGTGGTAGCCGGACTAGCGGAGCACAAGAGACCCAGTACTTC
>TRBJ1-2|TRBV7-2|NA|NA
CASSLAQIGGGYTF
TGTGCCAGCAGCTTAGCTCAGATAGGGGGTGGCTACACCTTC
>TRBJ2-2|TRBV11-2|NA|NA
CASSAGGSGELFF
TGTGCCAGCAGTGCTGGGGGATCCGGGGAGCTGTTTTTT
>TRBJ2-5|TRBV7-2|NA|NA
CASSPWEGAETQYF
TGTGCCAGCAGCCCCTGGGAGGGGGCGGAGACCCAGTACTTC
>TRBJ1-6|TRBV29-1|NA|TRBD1
CSVEAGGTANSPLHF
TGCAGCGTTGAGGCCGGGGGGACAGCTAATTCACCCCTCCACTTT
>TRBJ1-4|TRBV9|NA|NA
CASSVGQGEYEKLFF
TGTGCCAGCAGCGTGGGCCAGGGCGAGTATGAAAAACTGTTTTTT
>TRBJ1-2|TRBV7-9|NA|NA
CASSPRQVLANYGYTF
TGTGCCAGCAGCCCCAGACAGGTGTTAGCTAACTATGGCTACACCTTC
>TRBJ1-3|TRBV30|NA|NA
CAWRWTAGNTIYF
TGTGCCTGGAGGTGGACAGCAGGAAACACCATATATTTT
>TRBJ2-1|TRBV7-2|once|NA
CASSLTGLYQFF
TGTGCCAGCAGCTTAACGGGGCTTTACCAGTTCTTC
>TRBJ2-7|TRBV11-2|NA|TRBD2
CASSSLAGFNEQYF
TGTGCCAGCAGCTCACTAGCGGGGTTCAACGAGCAGTACTTC
>TRBJ2-5|TRBV7-2|NA|TRBD2
CASSLRPGTSGGVGETQYF
TGTGCCAGCAGCCTCCGTCCCGGGACTAGCGGGGGGGTAGGAGAGACCCAGTACTTC
>TRBJ2-7|TRBV7-2|NA|NA
CASSSRDQLNQQYF
TGTGCCAGCAGCTCCCGGGACCAGTTAAACCAGCAGTACTTC
>TRBJ2-3|TRBV30|NA|NA
CAWSGRGMVTDTQYF
TGTGCCTGGAGTGGCCGGGGGATGGTCACAGATACGCAGTATTTT
>TRBJ2-2|TRBV7-2|few|NA
CASSLAGGSNTGELFF
TGTGCCAGCAGCTTAGCGGGAGGTTCAAACACCGGGGAGCTGTTTTTT
>TRBJ2-3|TRBV18|NA|NA
CASSPQLLGASTDTQYF
TGTGCCAGCTCACCACAACTTCTGGGGGCTAGCACAGATACGCAGTATTTT